The 15 T cell receptor beta chains below all came from one sample that was sequenced in a study of cytomegalovirus exposure and HLA in healthy donors (TCRdb year 2017). The library came from the immunoSEQ multiplex PCR assay. For the multiplex PCR, a mixture combining 60 forward primers for TCR Vbeta segments and 13 reverse primers for TCR Jbeta segments was used. TCRdb mirrors the immuneACCESS table, restricted to in-frame sequences. Some clones are absent from its copies; in checked studies, under half trace to an unresolved V gene, and the reason for the others is unknown. This sample comprises 150,000 to 160,000 clones, less than 80% of them detected only once. Of the sample, 2.1% is held by the ten largest clones. Sequenced: PBMCs. All receptors come from a man in his thirties or forties in good health and CMV-seronegative.

This clone was counted between two and nine times. CDR3 bases: TGTGCCAGCAGTCCTCCACCGGGACAGGGCTACGAGCAGTACTTC. Translation gives CASSPPPGQGYEQYF. The chain joins TRBV28 to TRBJ2-7; 9 nucleotides match TRBD1. Germline CDR1 reads MDHEN; CDR2 reads SYDVKM. The CDR3 totals 15 residues. With 5 bases clipped from V and 3 bases from J, the junction kept 8 bases outside the gene matches.

Of note for this clone: An end of the junction does not agree with germline; a read error may underlie this. The sample holds other DNA sequences that translate to the same CDR3. The chain joins TRBV9 to TRBJ2-7; the match to TRBD2 covers 12 bases. Germline lookup yields CDR1 SGDLS and CDR2 YYNGEE. The CDR3 runs to 15 residues. CDR3: CASSATSGSSYEQYF. In nucleotides, the CDR3 is TGTGCTAGCAGCGCGACTAGCGGGAGCTCCTACGAGCAGTACTTC.

The table lists this clone with a count of one. One junction end disagrees with the germline gene, perhaps due to a read error. The V call is TRBV7-7, the J call TRBJ2-1; D not certain. The CDR3 sequence is 16 residues long. Germline V gene data show CDR1 as SSHAT and CDR2 as FNYEAQ (reference sequence). Here the CDR3 reads CASSLGPLSSYNEQFF. The CDR3 region has the DNA TGTGCTAGCAGCTTAGGTCCTCTTAGCTCCTACAATGAGCAGTTCTTC.

The J gene is TRBJ1-1, the V gene TRBV6-5; weak D call: TRBD1 (5 bases). V lost 7 bases and J lost 1, with 10 bases in between. This CDR3 has 13 amino acids. Per the germline V gene, CDR1 is MNHEY and CDR2 is SVGAGI. In DNA, the CDR3 is TGTGCCAGCATCAAAACAGGGAACACTGAAGCTTTCTTT. Encoded protein: CASIKTGNTEAFF.

The chain employs TRBV15 and TRBJ2-1; TRBD2 might be the D (5 bases). The CDR3 covers 17 residues. The V gene lost 5 bases and the J gene lost 3 bases, with 20 bases spanning the gap. CDR1 is LNHNV and CDR2 is YYDKDF in the germline V gene (reference sequence). CDR3 loop: CATSDPSGLPSYNEQFF. For the CDR3, the DNA is TGTGCCACCAGCGACCCATCCGGACTGCCGAGCTACAATGAGCAGTTCTTC.

This clone was seen once. The CDR3 loop reads CATSRDQGLSYEQYF. CDR3 sequence (DNA): TGTGCCACCAGCAGAGATCAGGGACTCTCCTACGAGCAGTACTTC. The rearrangement joins TRBV15 to TRBJ2-7; D may be TRBD2 (6 bases). CDR3 length equals 15 residues. V was cut by 0 bases and J by 0 bases, with 9 bases left in between. The germline V gene has CDR1 LNHNV and CDR2 YYDKDF (reference sequence).

The chain joins TRBV6-5 to TRBJ1-6; 8 nucleotides match TRBD1. Germline-derived CDR1 and CDR2 are MNHEY and SVGAGI. The CDR3 spans 14 residues. V lost 4 bases and J lost 9; bases outside the gene matches: 5. CDR3 amino acids: CASSSGTGFSPLHF. The CDR3, as DNA: TGTGCCAGCAGTTCCGGGACAGGCTTTTCACCCCTCCACTTT.

The chain uses TRBV6-1 and TRBJ2-1; D is perhaps TRBD1 (6 bases). Trimming left V 4 bases short and J 7 bases short, with 11 bases between. The germline V gene has CDR1 MNHNS and CDR2 SASEGT. The length of the CDR3 is 13 residues. CDR3 sequence: CASSVQGWNEQFF. In DNA, the CDR3 is TGTGCCAGCAGTGTACAGGGTTGGAATGAGCAGTTCTTC.

The rearrangement links TRBV5-1 to TRBJ2-7; the D is unclear. The V gene's germline CDR1 is SGHRS and CDR2 YFSETQ. The CDR3 spans 14 residues. V was cut by 0 bases and J by 0 bases, with 7 bases left in between. CDR3 sequence: CASSLAGFSYEQYF. CDR3 DNA: TGCGCCAGCAGCTTGGCCGGGTTCTCCTACGAGCAGTACTTC.

The rearrangement joins TRBV5-4 to TRBJ2-2; 10 bases line up with TRBD1. The V and J ends lost 5 bases and 6 bases, in that order; junction bases with no gene match: 4. CDR1 and CDR2 (germline): SGHNT, YYREEE (reference sequence). The CDR3 spans 14 residues. DNA for the CDR3: TGTGCCAGCAGTCTGGGACAGGGGTCCGGGGAGCTGTTTTTT. Its protein is CASSLGQGSGELFF.

V is TRBV5-8 and J is TRBJ2-5; the match to TRBD2 covers 10 bases. With V trimmed by 4 bases and J by 5 bases, 8 bases remained unmatched. CDR1 and CDR2 (germline): SGHTS, YDEGEE. The CDR3 is 15 residues long. The CDR3 protein is CASSDLAGGRETQYF. CDR3 nucleotides: TGTGCCAGCAGCGATTTAGCGGGGGGCCGTGAGACCCAGTACTTC.

V usage is TRBV5-1 and J usage is TRBJ2-7, with TRBD2 identical over 9 bases. With 0 bases clipped from V and 10 bases from J, the junction kept 5 bases outside the gene matches. Germline values: CDR1 SGHRS, CDR2 YFSETQ. The CDR3 extends over 13 amino acids. CDR3 DNA sequence: TGCGCCAGCAGCTTGGCAGGAGCGGGGGGACAGTACTTC. This codes for CASSLAGAGGQYF.

This clone is a singleton in its sample. This chain connects TRBV9 to TRBJ2-5, with D perhaps matching TRBD2 (7 bases). The CDR3 is 17 amino acids. CDR1 and CDR2 (germline): SGDLS, YYNGEE. V was trimmed by 0 bases and J by 0 bases, leaving 15 bases between them. CDR3 bases: TGTGCCAGCAGCGTAGCAGTAGGGGGGGGTTACCAAGAGACCCAGTACTTC. This codes for CASSVAVGGGYQETQYF.

V gene TRBV4-2 combines with J gene TRBJ1-2; TRBD1 matches 9 bases. Germline CDR1 and CDR2: LGHNA and YNFKEQ. The CDR3 has 15 amino acids. The V gene end was trimmed by 0 bases and the J gene end by 7 bases; junction bases not matched to a gene: 6. This CDR3 is CASSQDPGTGCGYTF. The DNA of the CDR3 is TGTGCCAGCAGCCAAGACCCCGGGACAGGGTGTGGCTACACCTTC.

In its sample, this clone was seen once. The chain employs TRBV5-1 and TRBJ2-3; 7 positions agree with TRBD2. V shed 0 bases, J shed 2 bases, and the junction held 3 bases outside the gene matches. CDR1 is SGHRS and CDR2 is YFSETQ in the germline V gene. This CDR3 region has 15 residues. The CDR3 DNA sequence: TGCGCCAGCAGCTTGGGTGGGGGGGTCACAGATACGCAGTATTTT. It is translated as CASSLGGGVTDTQYF. The whole variable domain, filled in from reference TRBV5-1 and TRBJ2-3, reads KAGVTQTPRYLIKTRGQQVTLSCSPISGHRSVSWYQQTPGQGLQFLFEYFSETQRNKGNFPGRFSGRQFSNSRSEMNVSTLELGDSALYLCASSLGGGVTDTQYFGPGTRLTVL.